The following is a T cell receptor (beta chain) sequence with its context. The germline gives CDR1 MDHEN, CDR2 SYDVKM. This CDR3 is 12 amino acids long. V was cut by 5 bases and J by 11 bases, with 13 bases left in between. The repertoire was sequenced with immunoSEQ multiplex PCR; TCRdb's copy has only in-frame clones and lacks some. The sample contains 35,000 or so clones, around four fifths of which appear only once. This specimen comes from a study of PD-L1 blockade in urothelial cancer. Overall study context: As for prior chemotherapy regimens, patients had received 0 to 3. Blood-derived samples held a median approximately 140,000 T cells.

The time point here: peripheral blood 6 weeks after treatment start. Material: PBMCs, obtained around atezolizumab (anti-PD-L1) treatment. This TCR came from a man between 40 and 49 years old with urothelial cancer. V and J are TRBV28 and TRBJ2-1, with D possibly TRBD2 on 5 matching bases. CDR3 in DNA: TGTGCCAGCAGTCCCCCAGCGGAAAAGCAGTTCTTC. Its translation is CASSPPAEKQFF.